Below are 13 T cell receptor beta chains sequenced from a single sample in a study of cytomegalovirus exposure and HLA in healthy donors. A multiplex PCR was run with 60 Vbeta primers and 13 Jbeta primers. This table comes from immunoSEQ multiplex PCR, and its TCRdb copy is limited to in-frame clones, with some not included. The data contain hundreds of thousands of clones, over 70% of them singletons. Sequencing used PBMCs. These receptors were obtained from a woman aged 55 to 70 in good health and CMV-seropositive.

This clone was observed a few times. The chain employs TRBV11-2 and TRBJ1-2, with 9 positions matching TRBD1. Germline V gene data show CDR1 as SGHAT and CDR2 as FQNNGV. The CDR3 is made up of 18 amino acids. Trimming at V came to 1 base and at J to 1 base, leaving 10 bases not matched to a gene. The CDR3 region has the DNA TGTGCCAGCAGCTTAGGCCTATCCCGGGACAGGGATAACTATGGCTACACCTTC. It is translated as CASSLGLSRDRDNYGYTF.

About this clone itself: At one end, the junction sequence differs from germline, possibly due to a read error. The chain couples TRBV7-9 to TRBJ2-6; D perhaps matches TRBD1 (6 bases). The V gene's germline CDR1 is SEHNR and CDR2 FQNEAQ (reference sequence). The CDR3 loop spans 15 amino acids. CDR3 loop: CSSSTPGAGANVLTF. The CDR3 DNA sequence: TGTTCCAGCAGCACCCCAGGGGCTGGGGCCAACGTCCTGACTTTC. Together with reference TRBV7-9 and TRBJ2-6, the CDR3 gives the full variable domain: DTGVSQNPRHKITKRGQNVTFRCDPISEHNRLYWYRQTLGQGPEFLTYFQNEAQLEKSRLLSDRFSAERPKGSFSTLEIQRTEQGDSAMYLCSSSTPGAGANVLTFGAGSRLTVL.

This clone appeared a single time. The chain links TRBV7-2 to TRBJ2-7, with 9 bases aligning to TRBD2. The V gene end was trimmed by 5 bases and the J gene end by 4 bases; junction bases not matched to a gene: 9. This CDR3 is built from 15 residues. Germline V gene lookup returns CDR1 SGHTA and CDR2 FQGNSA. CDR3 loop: CASSPAGGRSYEQYF. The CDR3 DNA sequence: TGTGCCAGCAGCCCAGCGGGGGGAAGGAGTTACGAGCAGTACTTC.

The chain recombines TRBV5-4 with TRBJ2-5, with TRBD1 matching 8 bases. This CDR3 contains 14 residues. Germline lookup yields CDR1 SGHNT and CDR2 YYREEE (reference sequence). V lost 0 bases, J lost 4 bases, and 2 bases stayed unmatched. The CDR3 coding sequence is TGTGCCAGCAGCTTGGCAGGGGGCAGAGAGACCCAGTACTTC. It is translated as CASSLAGGRETQYF.

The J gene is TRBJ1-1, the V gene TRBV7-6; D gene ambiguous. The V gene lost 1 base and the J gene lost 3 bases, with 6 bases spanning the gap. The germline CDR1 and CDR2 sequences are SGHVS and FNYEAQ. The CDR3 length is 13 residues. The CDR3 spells CASSLDSYTEAFF. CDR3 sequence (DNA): TGTGCCAGCAGCTTAGACAGCTACACTGAAGCTTTCTTT.

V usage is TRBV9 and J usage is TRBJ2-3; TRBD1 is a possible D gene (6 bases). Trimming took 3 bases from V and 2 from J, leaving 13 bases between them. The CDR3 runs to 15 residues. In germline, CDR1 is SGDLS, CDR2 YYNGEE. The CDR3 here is CASSAQGGLTDTQYF. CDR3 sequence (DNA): TGTGCCAGCAGCGCACAGGGCGGGCTCACAGATACGCAGTATTTT.

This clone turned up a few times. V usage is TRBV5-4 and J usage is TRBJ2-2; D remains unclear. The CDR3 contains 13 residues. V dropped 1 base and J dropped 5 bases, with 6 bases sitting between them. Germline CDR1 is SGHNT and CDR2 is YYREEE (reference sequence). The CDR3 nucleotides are TGTGCCAGCAGCTTGTCCGGGACCGGGGAGCTGTTTTTT. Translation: CASSLSGTGELFF.

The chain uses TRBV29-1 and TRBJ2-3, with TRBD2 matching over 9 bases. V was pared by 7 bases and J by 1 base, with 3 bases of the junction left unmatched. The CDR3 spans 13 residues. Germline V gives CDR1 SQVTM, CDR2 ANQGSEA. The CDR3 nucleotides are TGCAGCGGGGCGGGAGGGCGCACAGATACGCAGTATTTT. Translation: CSGAGGRTDTQYF.

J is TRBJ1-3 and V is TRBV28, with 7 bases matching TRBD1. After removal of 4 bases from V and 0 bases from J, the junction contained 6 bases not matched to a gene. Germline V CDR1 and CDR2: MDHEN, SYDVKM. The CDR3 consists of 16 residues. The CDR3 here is CASSSGQRTSGNTIYF. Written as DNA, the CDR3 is TGTGCCAGCAGTTCGGGACAGCGAACCTCTGGAAACACCATATATTTT.

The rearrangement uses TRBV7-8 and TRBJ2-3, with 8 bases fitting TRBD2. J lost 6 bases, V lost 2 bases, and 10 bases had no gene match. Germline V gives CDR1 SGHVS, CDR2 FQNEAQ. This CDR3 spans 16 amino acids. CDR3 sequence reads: CASSLSPGGAPDTQYF. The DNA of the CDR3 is TGTGCCAGCAGCTTAAGTCCCGGGGGGGCCCCCGATACGCAGTATTTT.

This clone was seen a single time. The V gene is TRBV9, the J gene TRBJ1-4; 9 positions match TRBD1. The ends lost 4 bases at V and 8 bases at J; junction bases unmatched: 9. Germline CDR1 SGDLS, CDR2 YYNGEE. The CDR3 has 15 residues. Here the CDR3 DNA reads TGTGCCAGCAGCCCCCGTGGGGGACAGGGCGAAAAACTGTTTTTT. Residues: CASSPRGGQGEKLFF.

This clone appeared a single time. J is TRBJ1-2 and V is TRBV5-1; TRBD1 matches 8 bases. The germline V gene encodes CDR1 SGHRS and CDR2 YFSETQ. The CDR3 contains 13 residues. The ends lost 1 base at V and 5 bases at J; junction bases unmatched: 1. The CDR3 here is CASSLQGAYGYTF. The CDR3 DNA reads TGCGCCAGCAGCTTGCAGGGGGCGTATGGCTACACCTTC.

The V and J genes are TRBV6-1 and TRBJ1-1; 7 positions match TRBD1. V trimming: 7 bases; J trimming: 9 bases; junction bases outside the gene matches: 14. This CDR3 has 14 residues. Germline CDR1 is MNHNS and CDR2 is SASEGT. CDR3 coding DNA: TGTGCCAGCACCACCATTGGACAGGCCATCAAAGCTTTCTTT. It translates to CASTTIGQAIKAFF.